Sequencing of this T cell receptor beta chain was carried out in a study of tumor-infiltrating lymphocytes in localized non-small cell lung cancer. The wider study: Patients included smokers and never-smokers with various histologies, some sampled after neoadjuvant chemotherapy.

Germline CDR1 LNHDA, CDR2 SQIVND (reference sequence). This CDR3 comprises 14 residues. Trimming left V 6 bases short and J 3 bases short, with 12 bases between. Sequencing was performed with immunoSEQ multiplex PCR; in TCRdb, only in-frame clones are kept and a portion is missing. The data show some 11,000 clones, roughly 66% seen once. Sequences were obtained from uninvolved lung tissue not adjacent to the tumor. The sequence was obtained from a human donor with non-small cell lung cancer. This rearrangement joins TRBV19 to TRBJ1-5; D not resolved. CDR3 protein: CASSPTAANQPQHF. The CDR3 DNA reads TGTGCCAGTAGCCCTACAGCAGCCAATCAGCCCCAGCATTTT.